A single sample gave rise to the 17 T cell receptor beta chains below, sequenced in a study of blood T cell repertoires in COVID-19 (dated by TCRdb to the early 2020s). The method behind the library was the immunoSEQ multiplex PCR assay. The table comes from immuneACCESS by way of TCRdb, which keeps in-frame sequences with V and J called. Part of the clones is missing from these tables; in studies checked, under half for an unresolved V gene and the rest for unknown reasons. The sample table lists roughly 160,000 clones, roughly 84% of them with a count of one. The ten largest clonotypes hold 11% of the sample. The sequenced sample was peripheral blood. These receptors were obtained from an older man with active or convalescent COVID-19.

The rearrangement uses TRBV10-3 and TRBJ1-2; D ambiguous. CDR1 and CDR2 from the germline V gene are ENHRY and SYGVKD. This CDR3 has 13 amino acids. Trimming left V 3 bases short and J 4 bases short, with 9 bases between. This CDR3 is CAISDEMIYGYTF. Here the CDR3 DNA reads TGTGCCATCAGTGATGAGATGATCTATGGCTACACCTTC.

This chain connects TRBV9 to TRBJ2-2; no clear D. Per germline, CDR1 SGDLS and CDR2 YYNGEE. Trimming pared 4 bases from V and 3 bases from J, leaving 13 bases between. The CDR3 loop spans 15 amino acids. CDR3 sequence: CASSTPRVYTGELFF. The DNA for the CDR3 is TGTGCCAGCAGCACCCCACGGGTTTACACCGGGGAGCTGTTTTTT.

The CDR3 sequence is CASSQDGGGYEKLFF. The CDR3 bases are TGCGCCAGCAGCCAAGATGGGGGAGGGTATGAAAAACTGTTTTTT. This chain links TRBV4-1 with TRBJ1-4, with TRBD1 as a possible D gene (5 bases). This CDR3 region has 15 residues. Germline V gene lookup returns CDR1 MGHRA and CDR2 YSYEKL. V dropped 0 bases and J dropped 6 bases, with 11 bases sitting between them.

V and J are TRBV12-3 or TRBV12-4 and TRBJ1-4; 11 nucleotides line up with TRBD1. Losses at the gene ends were 7 bases for V and 7 bases for J; bases not matched to a gene: 2. The CDR3 is made up of 13 amino acids. The CDR3 nucleotides read TGTGCCAGCAAGGGACAGGGGGTTGAAAAACTGTTTTTT. The encoded protein is CASKGQGVEKLFF.

This clone was seen just once. The genes are TRBV18 and TRBJ1-1, with D possibly matching TRBD1 (6 bases). Germline CDR1 reads KGHSH; CDR2 reads LQKENI. Deletions cut 0 bases from V and 4 bases from J, with 12 bases between. The CDR3 is 15 amino acids. CDR3 in DNA: TGTGCCAGCTCACCACCGTTGCGAGGGGGCACTGAAGCTTTCTTT. This gives the protein CASSPPLRGGTEAFF.

V gene TRBV29-1 combines with J gene TRBJ1-3; D uncertain. Germline CDR1 is SQVTM and CDR2 is ANQGSEA. The length of the CDR3 is 16 residues. With 0 bases removed from V and 4 bases from J, the gap between germline ends came to 16 bases. CDR3 coding DNA: TGCAGCGTTGAAGATCTGAGGTCATCTAGGGGAAACACCATATATTTT. Translating it yields CSVEDLRSSRGNTIYF.

The rearrangement uses TRBV5-1 and TRBJ2-5; 10 bases line up with TRBD2. Germline lookup yields CDR1 SGHRS and CDR2 YFSETQ. V lost 1 base and J lost 5; bases outside the gene matches: 5. The CDR3 contains 15 residues. The CDR3 here is CASSLLGTSAETQYF. The CDR3 DNA sequence: TGCGCCAGCAGCTTGCTAGGGACTAGCGCTGAGACCCAGTACTTC.

The chain links TRBV7-9 to TRBJ2-1, with D possibly matching TRBD2 (6 bases). V lost 5 bases to trimming and J lost 6 bases, with 14 bases between them. The CDR3 loop spans 14 amino acids. Germline assignment: CDR1 SEHNR and CDR2 FQNEAQ (reference sequence). In DNA form, the CDR3 reads TGTGCCAGCAGCCCCGGGCTAGCGTCCAATGAGCAGTTCTTC. This codes for CASSPGLASNEQFF.

This clone was seen once. The chain joins TRBV6-2 or TRBV6-3 to TRBJ2-5; D remains ambiguous. This CDR3 spans 14 amino acids. V gave up 0 bases and J gave up 7 bases, with 12 bases separating them. Germline V CDR1 and CDR2: MNHEY, SVGEGT. CDR3 DNA: TGTGCCAGCAGTTACTCTATTAGCCTGGGGACCCAGTACTTC. As protein: CASSYSISLGTQYF.

The V and J genes are TRBV2 and TRBJ1-2; D is uncertain. Germline CDR1 is SNHLY and CDR2 is FYNNEI. V was clipped by 4 bases and J by 4 bases, with 10 bases between them. The length of the CDR3 is 13 residues. The CDR3 DNA reads as TGTGCCAGCAGTGTTGACGGGAGCTATGGCTACACCTTC. Amino acid sequence: CASSVDGSYGYTF.

The chain has TRBV4-3 and TRBJ1-5; D call uncertain. Germline CDR1 is LGHNA and CDR2 is YSLEER. This CDR3 is built from 16 residues. V was clipped by 0 bases and J by 4 bases, with 13 bases between them. The CDR3 loop is CASSQEYLIVNQPQHF. CDR3 bases: TGCGCCAGCAGCCAAGAATATTTAATCGTAAATCAGCCCCAGCATTTT.

This chain connects TRBV27 to TRBJ2-7; 9 nucleotides align to TRBD1. This CDR3 has 15 amino acids. Germline CDR1 reads MNHEY; CDR2 reads SMNVEV (reference sequence). The junction had 9 bases not matched to a gene; V was cut back by 5 bases and J by 4 bases. CDR3 nucleotides: TGTGCCAGCAGTCCGTCCGGGGACAGGGTTTACGAGCAGTACTTC. Translating gives CASSPSGDRVYEQYF.

V and J are TRBV6-2 or TRBV6-3 and TRBJ1-1; D is unclear. Germline CDR1 and CDR2: MNHEY and SVGEGT. CDR3 length: 14 residues. V dropped 5 bases and J dropped 1 base, with 11 bases sitting between them. This chain's CDR3 is CASSPGTWNTEAFF. The DNA of the CDR3 is TGTGCCAGCAGTCCAGGCACCTGGAACACTGAAGCTTTCTTT.

The rearrangement links TRBV7-2 to TRBJ2-7, with D possibly TRBD1 on 6 matching bases. Trimming removed 5 bases at V and 5 bases at J, with 16 bases between. This CDR3 contains 14 residues. Germline V CDR1 and CDR2: SGHTA, FQGNSA. CDR3 protein: CASSLTGIGDEQYF. The CDR3 DNA is TGTGCCAGCAGCCTCACAGGGATCGGCGACGAGCAGTACTTC.

This clone is a singleton in its sample. The J gene is TRBJ2-1, the V gene TRBV12-5; 8 bases are shared with TRBD2. This CDR3 has 16 residues. Germline V gene sequence: CDR1 LGHNT, CDR2 FRNRAP. Germline trimming cut 5 bases from V and 5 bases from J; bases unmatched to any gene: 11. CDR3 amino acids: CASGPRGAGVDNEQFF. The CDR3 DNA is TGTGCTAGTGGTCCCAGAGGAGCGGGGGTTGACAATGAGCAGTTCTTC.

This chain links TRBV29-1 with TRBJ2-3, with TRBD1 identical over 8 bases. Per germline, CDR1 SQVTM and CDR2 ANQGSEA. The CDR3 covers 13 residues. Trimming cost V 6 bases and J 4 bases; bases outside gene matches: 6. The DNA of the CDR3 is TGCAGCGTCGACGGACAGGGATCAGATACGCAGTATTTT. As protein: CSVDGQGSDTQYF.

V is TRBV10-2 and J is TRBJ2-5, with 11 bases matching TRBD2. The CDR3 extends over 14 amino acids. Germline V gene data show CDR1 as WSHSY and CDR2 as SAAADI. J lost 2 bases, V lost 8 bases, and 4 bases had no gene match. The CDR3 region has the DNA TGCGCCAGCGGCACTAGCGGGGGACAAGAGACCCAGTACTTC. This sequence encodes CASGTSGGQETQYF.